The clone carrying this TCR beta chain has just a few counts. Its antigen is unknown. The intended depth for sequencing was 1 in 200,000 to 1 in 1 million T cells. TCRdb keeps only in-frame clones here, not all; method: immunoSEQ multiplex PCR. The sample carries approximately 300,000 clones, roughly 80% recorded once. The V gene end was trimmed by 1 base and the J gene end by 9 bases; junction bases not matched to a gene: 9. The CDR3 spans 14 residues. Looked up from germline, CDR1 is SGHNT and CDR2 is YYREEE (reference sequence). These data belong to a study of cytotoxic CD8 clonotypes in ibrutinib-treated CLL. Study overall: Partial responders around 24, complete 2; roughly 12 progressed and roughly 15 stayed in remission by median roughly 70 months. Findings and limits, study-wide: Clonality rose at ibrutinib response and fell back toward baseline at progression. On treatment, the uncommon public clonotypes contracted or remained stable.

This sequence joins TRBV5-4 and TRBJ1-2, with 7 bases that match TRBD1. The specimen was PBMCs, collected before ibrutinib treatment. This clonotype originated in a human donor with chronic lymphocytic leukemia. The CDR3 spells CASSLQHGTARYTF. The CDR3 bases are TGTGCCAGCAGCTTGCAACACGGGACAGCTCGCTACACCTTC.